The clone carrying this T cell receptor beta chain was detected ten times or more. The antigen remains undetermined. V was shortened by 6 bases and J by 7 bases, with 19 bases between the two germline ends. CDR1 and CDR2 (germline): DFQATT, SNEGSKA (reference sequence). The CDR3 loop spans 14 amino acids. The data belong to a study of T cells in Graves' hyperthyroidism and ophthalmopathy. Study findings and constraints: Among thyroid clonotypes expanded above 0.001, most also appeared in blood. The model predicted ophthalmopathy a median approximately seven months before onset.

What was amplified from RNA transcripts were TCR beta CDR3 regions. First-round RT-PCR with HTBI primers amplified the TCR CDR3 region. TCRdb passed the multiplex PCR reads through MiXCR, listing each CDR3 protein once. The table records under 500,000 distinct CDR3 sequences, over 12% of them present only once. The sequenced sample consisted of blood. This receptor was taken from a middle-aged man with Graves' ophthalmopathy. The J gene is TRBJ2-1, the V gene TRBV20-1; a weak D match, TRBD2 (6 bases). In nucleotides, the CDR3 is TGCAGTGCCCCAGTCGATAATCGGGGGAATGAGCAGTTCTTC. Protein product: CSAPVDNRGNEQFF.